The next 24 T cell receptor beta chains were all read from a single sample in a study of beta chain features in type 1 diabetes. General study findings and limits: A moderate, significant TCRB CDR3 shortening appeared in type 1 diabetes across four CD4+ subsets.

cDNA synthesis used the whole RNA isolate, giving expressed TCRB sequences. Assay used: immunoSEQ multiplex PCR; TCRdb lists only in-frame clones, some missing. Among 550,000 to 850,000 clones listed, about an eighth were seen once. Their specific antigens are unknown. Material: naive CD4+ T cells from blood. The receptors shown here come from a man younger than 30 with type 1 diabetes.

The chain couples TRBV7-6 to TRBJ2-7; 7 bases map to TRBD1. CDR1 and CDR2 from the germline V gene are SGHVS and FNYEAQ. J gave up 3 bases and V 5 bases, and 10 bases lay outside the gene matches. The CDR3 consists of 15 residues. In nucleotides, the CDR3 is TGTGCCAGCAGCCCTGGACAGGCGGCTTTCTACGAGCAGTACTTC. Amino acids: CASSPGQAAFYEQYF.

The chain couples TRBV4-1 to TRBJ2-7, with a weak D call TRBD1 (6 bases). This CDR3 has 15 amino acids. From germline, CDR1 is MGHRA and CDR2 YSYEKL. V was shortened by 4 bases and J by 5 bases, with 18 bases between the two germline ends. CDR3 region: CASSRSQGILDEQYF. CDR3 nucleotides: TGCGCCAGCAGCCGGTCGCAGGGGATCCTAGACGAGCAGTACTTC.

This clone was detected many times. The rearrangement links TRBV7-3 to TRBJ1-6; D gene ambiguous. The CDR3 has 12 amino acids. The germline V gene has CDR1 SGHTA and CDR2 FQGTGA. V shed 5 bases and J shed 10 bases, with 9 bases lying between them. The CDR3 loop is CASSSGESPLHF. CDR3 in DNA: TGTGCCAGCAGCAGCGGGGAATCACCCCTCCACTTT.

There are a few counts of this clone. The gene calls are TRBV28 and TRBJ2-5; a weak D match, TRBD2 (6 bases). V was pared by 4 bases and J by 7 bases, with 22 bases between. The CDR3 length is 16 residues. Germline V gene lookup returns CDR1 MDHEN and CDR2 SYDVKM. CDR3 in DNA: TGTGCCAGCAGTTCCCAGGACGGTCGGTTGGGAGGGACCCAGTACTTC. Amino acid sequence: CASSSQDGRLGGTQYF.

The chain joins TRBV28 to TRBJ1-5; D is unresolved. The germline V gene encodes CDR1 MDHEN and CDR2 SYDVKM. The V end was cut by 7 bases, the J end by 4 bases, with 11 bases between. CDR3 length equals 13 residues. CDR3 amino acids: CASTPVGNQPQHF. The CDR3 coding sequence is TGTGCCAGCACCCCCGTGGGAAATCAGCCCCAGCATTTT.

There are a few counts of this clone. CDR3 sequence reads: CASSPPLVETQYF. Here the CDR3 DNA reads TGTGCCAGCTCACCACCGTTGGTAGAGACCCAGTACTTC. The chain carries TRBV18 and TRBJ2-5, with D hard to call. V lost 0 bases and J 4 bases, leaving 6 bases between the germline ends. CDR1 and CDR2 from the germline V gene are KGHSH and LQKENI. This CDR3 is built from 13 residues. The full variable domain, with the rest looked up from reference TRBV18 and TRBJ2-5, is NAGVMQNPRHLVRRRGQEARLRCSPMKGHSHVYWYRQLPEEGLKFMVYLQKENIIDESGMPKERFSAEFPKEGPSILRIQQVVRGDSAAYFCASSPPLVETQYFGPGTRLLVL.

V usage is TRBV5-4 and J usage is TRBJ1-3; D not resolved. CDR1 and CDR2 (germline): SGHNT, YYREEE (reference sequence). This CDR3 is 15 amino acids long. Trimming took off 0 bases at V and 0 bases at J, with 7 bases between the two ends. The CDR3 coding sequence is TGTGCCAGCAGCTTGGGTGACCCCTCTGGAAACACCATATATTTT. It codes for CASSLGDPSGNTIYF.

The chain joins TRBV14 to TRBJ2-1; the D gene is possibly TRBD1 (5 bases). CDR3 length: 18 amino acids. Germline V lookup: CDR1 SGHDN, CDR2 FVKESK. Trimming stripped 1 base from V and 5 bases from J, with 21 bases between. The CDR3 protein is CASSQVWGDSLRDNEQFF. In nucleotides, the CDR3 is TGTGCCAGCAGCCAAGTCTGGGGCGACAGCCTCCGGGACAATGAGCAGTTCTTC.

The chain is built from TRBV7-9 and TRBJ2-3; D call uncertain. This CDR3 is 13 amino acids long. Trimming removed 3 bases from V and 6 bases from J, with 10 bases in between. Germline V gene data show CDR1 as SEHNR and CDR2 as FQNEAQ (reference sequence). Written as DNA, the CDR3 is TGTGCCAGCAGCTTGAGAGTCCCGGATACGCAGTATTTT. Translated: CASSLRVPDTQYF.

This rearrangement joins TRBV10-3 to TRBJ2-5; D is perhaps TRBD2 (6 bases). The CDR3 runs 14 residues. Germline V gene data show CDR1 as ENHRY and CDR2 as SYGVKD. With 7 bases removed from V and 2 bases from J, the gap between germline ends came to 14 bases. The CDR3 sequence is CAIMAGNGQETQYF. Written as DNA, the CDR3 is TGTGCCATCATGGCGGGGAACGGACAAGAGACCCAGTACTTC.

About this clone itself: Other DNA sequences in the sample encode the same CDR3. The genes are TRBV20-1 and TRBJ1-2, with no clear D. The CDR3 is 10 residues long. V lost 0 bases to trimming and J lost 6 bases, with 2 bases between them. CDR1 DFQATT and CDR2 SNEGSKA come from the germline V gene (reference sequence). CDR3 in DNA: TGCAGTGCTAGAGAGGATGGCTACACCTTC. Encoded protein: CSAREDGYTF.

This clone has only a few counts. This chain uses TRBV29-1 with TRBJ1-1; perhaps TRBD1 as D (5 bases). V was pared by 6 bases and J by 3 bases, with 17 bases between. The CDR3 runs to 14 residues. CDR1 and CDR2 from the germline V gene are SQVTM and ANQGSEA. CDR3 sequence: CSVQGVQGDTEAFF. The CDR3 DNA reads as TGCAGCGTCCAGGGCGTTCAGGGAGACACTGAAGCTTTCTTT.

V is TRBV9 and J is TRBJ2-2; D is possibly TRBD1 (5 bases). The ends were cut back, 7 bases at V and 4 bases at J, with 17 bases in the middle. The CDR3 is 15 residues long. CDR1 is SGDLS, CDR2 YYNGEE, per germline. The CDR3 region has the DNA TGTGCCAGCTCCCCGAATGGGCAGGGCACCGGGGAGCTGTTTTTT. Encoded protein: CASSPNGQGTGELFF.

This clone was counted between two and nine times. This chain uses TRBV27 with TRBJ1-3, with 7 bases matching TRBD1. The CDR3 covers 17 residues. Germline V gene lookup returns CDR1 MNHEY and CDR2 SMNVEV (reference sequence). V trimming: 5 bases; J trimming: 0 bases; junction bases outside the gene matches: 10. The CDR3 region has the DNA TGTGCCAGCAGTCCCCGGACAGGACACGCCTCTGGAAACACCATATATTTT. Encoded protein: CASSPRTGHASGNTIYF.

This clone was counted between two and nine times. The same CDR3 arises from other DNA sequences in this sample as well. V usage is TRBV11-3 and J usage is TRBJ1-2; no clear D. The CDR3 is made up of 12 amino acids. V was trimmed by 0 bases and J by 3 bases, leaving 2 bases between them. Germline V gives CDR1 SGHNT, CDR2 YENEEA. The DNA for the CDR3 is TGTGCCAGCAGCTTAGAGGACTATGGCTACACCTTC. It codes for CASSLEDYGYTF.

V is TRBV6-6 and J is TRBJ1-5, with TRBD1 as a possible D gene (5 bases). From germline, CDR1 is MNHNY and CDR2 SVGAGI (reference sequence). This CDR3 spans 13 amino acids. The V gene lost 5 bases and the J gene lost 5 bases, with 10 bases spanning the gap. CDR3 DNA: TGTGCCAGCAGTCCCTGGACATATCAGCCCCAGCATTTT. This gives the protein CASSPWTYQPQHF.

This clone was counted between two and nine times. This chain uses TRBV30 with TRBJ1-2, with no clear D. V lost 5 bases and J lost 1, with 8 bases in between. The length of the CDR3 is 12 residues. Germline values: CDR1 GTSNPN, CDR2 SVGIG (reference sequence). CDR3 DNA: TGTGCCTGGGGGGTTAGTAACTATGGCTACACCTTC. Residues: CAWGVSNYGYTF.

The count of this clone is one. The V and J genes are TRBV6-5 and TRBJ1-2; TRBD1 is a possible D gene (5 bases). The V and J ends lost 2 bases and 0 bases respectively, with 13 bases between them. Germline CDR1 reads MNHEY; CDR2 reads SVGAGI. This CDR3 comprises 16 residues. CDR3 coding DNA: TGTGCCAGCAGTTACGGACCGAGAGGGGCTAACTATGGCTACACCTTC. Protein sequence: CASSYGPRGANYGYTF.

This clone showed up just a few times. This chain connects TRBV19 to TRBJ1-2; 9 nucleotides line up with TRBD1. V was pared by 8 bases and J by 5 bases, with 6 bases of the junction left unmatched. This CDR3 comprises 13 residues. Per germline, CDR1 LNHDA and CDR2 SQIVND (reference sequence). CDR3 residues: CASLGQGLYGYTF. The CDR3 coding sequence is TGTGCCAGTTTGGGACAGGGACTTTATGGCTACACCTTC.

In its sample, this clone was seen a few times. The CDR3 spells CASSSRGTGSPEAFF. The CDR3 DNA reads TGTGCCAGCAGTTCCCGCGGGACAGGGTCCCCTGAAGCTTTCTTT. J is TRBJ1-1 and V is TRBV28, with 9 nucleotides matching TRBD1. Germline V gives CDR1 MDHEN, CDR2 SYDVKM. CDR3 length: 15 residues. The V segment lost 4 bases and the J segment 6 bases; nucleotides outside the gene matches: 9.

J is TRBJ2-3 and V is TRBV18, with no clear D. The CDR3 length is 13 residues. V lost 3 bases and J lost 6, with 10 bases in between. Germline CDR1 and CDR2: KGHSH and LQKENI. Here the CDR3 DNA reads TGTGCCAGCTCACCCCTAATGAGGGATACGCAGTATTTT. As protein: CASSPLMRDTQYF.

The rearrangement links TRBV28 to TRBJ2-7; 10 bases agree with TRBD1. The trim removed 7 bases at V and 6 bases at J, leaving 12 bases unmatched. Germline V gives CDR1 MDHEN, CDR2 SYDVKM. This CDR3 has 15 amino acids. The CDR3 DNA is TGTGCCAGCACACCAGGGGGACAGGGGCCTCGCGAGCAGTACTTC. The encoded protein is CASTPGGQGPREQYF.

This rearrangement joins TRBV23-1 to TRBJ1-1, with D hard to call. TRBV23-1 is an ORF; its function is uncertain. The CDR3 runs 17 residues. The germline V and J ends were trimmed by 3 bases and 1 base, with 18 bases remaining between them. CDR3 residues: CASSHYLRILRNTEAFF. The CDR3 DNA follows: TGCGCCAGCAGTCATTACCTCCGGATCCTGAGGAACACTGAAGCTTTCTTT.

The chain combines TRBV7-2 with TRBJ1-5; D is undetermined. Trimming left V 0 bases short and J 5 bases short, with 5 bases between. This CDR3 has 13 amino acids. The V gene's germline CDR1 is SGHTA and CDR2 FQGNSA. The CDR3 bases are TGTGCCAGCAGCTTAGCGTTGGATCAGCCCCAGCATTTT. Translating gives CASSLALDQPQHF.